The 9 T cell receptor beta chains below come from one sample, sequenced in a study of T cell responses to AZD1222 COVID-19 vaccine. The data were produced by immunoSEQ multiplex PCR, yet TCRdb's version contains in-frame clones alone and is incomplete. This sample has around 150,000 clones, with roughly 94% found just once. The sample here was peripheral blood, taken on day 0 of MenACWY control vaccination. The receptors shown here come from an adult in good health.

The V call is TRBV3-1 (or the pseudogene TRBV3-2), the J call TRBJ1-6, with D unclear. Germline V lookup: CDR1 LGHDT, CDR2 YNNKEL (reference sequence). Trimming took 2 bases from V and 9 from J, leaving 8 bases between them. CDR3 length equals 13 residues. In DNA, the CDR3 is TGTGCCAGCAGCCAACCGTCCGGTTCACCCCTCCACTTT. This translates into CASSQPSGSPLHF.

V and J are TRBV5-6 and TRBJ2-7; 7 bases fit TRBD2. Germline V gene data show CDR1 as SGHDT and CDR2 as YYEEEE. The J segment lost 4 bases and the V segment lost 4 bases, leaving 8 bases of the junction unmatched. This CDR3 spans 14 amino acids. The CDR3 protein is CASSPLAEIYEQYF. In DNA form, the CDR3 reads TGTGCCAGCAGCCCCCTAGCGGAGATTTACGAGCAGTACTTC.

In DNA, the CDR3 is TGTGCCAGCAGCCCAGCTAGGGGACTAGCGGGATATACAGATACGCAGTATTTT. Translating gives CASSPARGLAGYTDTQYF. The gene calls are TRBV9 and TRBJ2-3; 13 bases align to TRBD2. CDR1 SGDLS and CDR2 YYNGEE come from the germline V gene. V shed 4 bases, J shed 3 bases, and the junction held 11 bases outside the gene matches. The CDR3 is 18 amino acids.

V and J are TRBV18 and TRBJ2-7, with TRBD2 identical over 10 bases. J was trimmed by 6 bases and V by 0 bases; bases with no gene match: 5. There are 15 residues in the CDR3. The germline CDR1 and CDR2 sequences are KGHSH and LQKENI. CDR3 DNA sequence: TGTGCCAGCTCACCACCGCCCAGCGGGAGGGCCGAGCAGTACTTC. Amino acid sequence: CASSPPPSGRAEQYF.

DNA of the CDR3: TGTGCCAGCAGCGCTCTTAATGCAGATACGCAGTATTTT. Residues: CASSALNADTQYF. This sequence joins TRBV9 and TRBJ2-3, with D uncertain. Trimming took off 3 bases at V and 4 bases at J, with 9 bases between the two ends. This CDR3 region has 13 residues. Germline V gives CDR1 SGDLS, CDR2 YYNGEE. The variable domain in full, completed from reference TRBV9 and TRBJ2-3, reads DSGVTQTPKHLITATGQRVTLRCSPRSGDLSVYWYQQSLDQGLQFLIQYYNGEERAKGNILERFSAQQFPDLHSELNLSSLELGDSALYFCASSALNADTQYFGPGTRLTVL.

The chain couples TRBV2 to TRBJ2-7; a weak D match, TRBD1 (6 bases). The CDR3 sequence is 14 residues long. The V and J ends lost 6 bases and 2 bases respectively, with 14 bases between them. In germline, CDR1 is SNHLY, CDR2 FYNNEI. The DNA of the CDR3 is TGTGCCAGCAGATTAATCGGACAGACCTACGAGCAGTACTTC. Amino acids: CASRLIGQTYEQYF.

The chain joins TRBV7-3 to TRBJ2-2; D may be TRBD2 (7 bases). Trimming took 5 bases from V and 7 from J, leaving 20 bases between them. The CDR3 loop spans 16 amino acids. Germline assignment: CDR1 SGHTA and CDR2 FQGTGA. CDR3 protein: CASSPARGAGIGELFF. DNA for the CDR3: TGTGCCAGCAGCCCCGCCCGGGGGGCCGGTATCGGGGAGCTGTTTTTT.

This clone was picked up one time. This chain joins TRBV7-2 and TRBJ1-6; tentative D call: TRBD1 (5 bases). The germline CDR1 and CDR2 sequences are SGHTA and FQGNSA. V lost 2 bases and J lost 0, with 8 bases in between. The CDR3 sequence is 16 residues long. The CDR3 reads CASSLWGSSYNSPLHF. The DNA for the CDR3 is TGTGCCAGCAGCTTATGGGGGAGCTCCTATAATTCACCCCTCCACTTT.

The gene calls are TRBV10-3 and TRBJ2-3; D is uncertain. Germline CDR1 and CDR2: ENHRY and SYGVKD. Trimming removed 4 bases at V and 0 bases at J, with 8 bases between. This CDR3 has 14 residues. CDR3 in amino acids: CAISGAGSTDTQYF. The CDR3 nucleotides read TGTGCCATCAGTGGAGCCGGGAGCACAGATACGCAGTATTTT.